The 10 T cell receptor beta chains listed next were all sequenced from one sample in a study of T cell responses to AZD1222 COVID-19 vaccine. Some clones are missing from TCRdb's copy, which holds only in-frame ones; the method was immunoSEQ multiplex PCR. The sample records under 150,000 clones, roughly 85% being singletons. The input for sequencing was peripheral blood, taken 28 days after the second dose of the MenACWY control vaccine. These receptors all come from an adult who received the MenACWY meningococcal vaccine as a control.

CDR3 loop: CASSLDMFGGPADTQYF. CDR3 sequence (DNA): TGTGCCAGCAGCTTAGATATGTTCGGGGGGCCCGCAGATACGCAGTATTTT. The gene calls are TRBV7-8 and TRBJ2-3; a possible D gene is TRBD2 (7 bases). The V end was cut by 1 base, the J end by 4 bases, with 18 bases between. The CDR3 consists of 17 residues. In germline, CDR1 is SGHVS, CDR2 FQNEAQ.

V gene TRBV9 combines with J gene TRBJ1-4; D may be TRBD1 (6 bases). Germline V gene sequence: CDR1 SGDLS, CDR2 YYNGEE. The CDR3 spans 15 residues. With 3 bases removed from V and 7 bases from J, the gap between germline ends came to 16 bases. The CDR3 reads CASSATQGPGEKLFF. CDR3 sequence (DNA): TGTGCCAGCAGCGCCACTCAGGGGCCAGGTGAAAAACTGTTTTTT.

The V and J genes are TRBV7-2 and TRBJ1-4; D possibly corresponds to TRBD1 (5 bases). This CDR3 is 15 amino acids long. The V end lost 5 bases, the J end lost 7 bases, and 17 bases lay between the germline ends. CDR1 SGHTA and CDR2 FQGNSA come from the germline V gene. The CDR3 protein is CASSTRARGTEKLFF. CDR3 DNA sequence: TGTGCCAGCAGCACCCGGGCCCGGGGGACTGAAAAACTGTTTTTT.

CDR3 amino acids: CASSLGAVGTEAFF. CDR3 DNA: TGTGCCAGCAGCTTAGGGGCGGTGGGGACTGAAGCTTTCTTT. The rearrangement uses TRBV7-2 and TRBJ1-1; D ambiguous. This CDR3 has 14 residues. The V end was cut by 1 base, the J end by 5 bases, with 11 bases between. The germline gives CDR1 SGHTA, CDR2 FQGNSA.

This clone has a single count. The chain employs TRBV3-1 (or the pseudogene TRBV3-2) and TRBJ2-1, with TRBD2 matching 7 bases. V trimming: 11 bases; J trimming: 4 bases; junction bases outside the gene matches: 11. The CDR3 spans 14 residues. The germline V gene encodes CDR1 LGHDT and CDR2 YNNKEL (reference sequence). CDR3 nucleotide sequence: TGTGCCTGCGGAGGGATAGCGGGTTACAATGAGCAGTTCTTC. It is translated as CACGGIAGYNEQFF.

The chain uses TRBV7-2 and TRBJ1-4; D gene unclear. Germline V gene data show CDR1 as SGHTA and CDR2 as FQGNSA. The CDR3 covers 14 residues. Trimming removed 5 bases from V and 10 bases from J, with 17 bases in between. The CDR3, as DNA: TGTGCCAGCAGCGCCCGACTGGCGGGAGGAAAACTGTTTTTT. Translating it yields CASSARLAGGKLFF. The entire variable domain, with the rest obtained from reference TRBV7-2 and TRBJ1-4, is as follows: GAGVSQSPSNKVTEKGKDVELRCDPISGHTALYWYRQSLGQGLEFLIYFQGNSAPDKSGLPSDRFSAERTGGSVSTLTIQRTQQEDSAVYLCASSARLAGGKLFFGSGTQLSVL.

The chain combines TRBV6-5 with TRBJ2-1; no definite D call. Per germline, CDR1 MNHEY and CDR2 SVGAGI. V dropped 2 bases and J dropped 15 bases, with 11 bases sitting between them. The CDR3 covers 11 residues. The CDR3 sequence: CASSYMGRPFF. CDR3 coding DNA: TGTGCCAGCAGTTACATGGGAAGGCCGTTCTTC.

This clone was detected a few times. The J gene is TRBJ2-2, the V gene TRBV2; D may be TRBD1 (6 bases). The CDR3 sequence is 17 residues long. V dropped 7 bases and J dropped 1 base, with 19 bases sitting between them. Germline CDR1 is SNHLY and CDR2 is FYNNEI. The CDR3 coding sequence is TGTGCCAGCACCGCGACAGCCGGGACATTGAACACCGGGGAGCTGTTTTTT. Translation gives CASTATAGTLNTGELFF.

The V and J genes are TRBV5-1 and TRBJ1-2, with a weak D call TRBD1 (5 bases). V was shortened by 0 bases and J by 0 bases, with 9 bases between the two germline ends. The CDR3 extends over 15 amino acids. CDR1 and CDR2 (germline): SGHRS, YFSETQ. The CDR3 sequence: CASSLEDNSNYGYTF. As DNA, the CDR3 is TGCGCCAGCAGCTTGGAGGACAACTCTAACTATGGCTACACCTTC.

The gene calls are TRBV28 and TRBJ1-3; D not certain. Trimming shortened V by 5 bases and J by 0 bases, and 14 bases separated the two germline ends. Per germline, CDR1 MDHEN and CDR2 SYDVKM. CDR3 length: 16 amino acids. The CDR3 protein is CASSTPGGPSGNTIYF. The CDR3 nucleotides are TGTGCCAGCAGTACCCCCGGCGGGCCCTCTGGAAACACCATATATTTT.